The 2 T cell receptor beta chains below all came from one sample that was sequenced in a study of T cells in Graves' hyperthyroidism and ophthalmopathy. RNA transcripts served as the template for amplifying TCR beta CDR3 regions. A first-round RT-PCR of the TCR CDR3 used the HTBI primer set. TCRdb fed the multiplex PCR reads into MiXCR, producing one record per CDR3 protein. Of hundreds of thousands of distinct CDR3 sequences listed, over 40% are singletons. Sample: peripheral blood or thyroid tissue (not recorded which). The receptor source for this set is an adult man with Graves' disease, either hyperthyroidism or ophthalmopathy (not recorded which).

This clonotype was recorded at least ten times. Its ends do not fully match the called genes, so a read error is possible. The CDR3 here is CSVGRDRDF. The CDR3 DNA reads TGCAGCGTTGGGCGGGACAGGGACTTC. The J gene is TRBJ2-5, the V gene TRBV29-1, with 9 bases aligning to TRBD1. From germline, CDR1 is SQVTM and CDR2 ANQGSEA. This CDR3 spans 9 amino acids.

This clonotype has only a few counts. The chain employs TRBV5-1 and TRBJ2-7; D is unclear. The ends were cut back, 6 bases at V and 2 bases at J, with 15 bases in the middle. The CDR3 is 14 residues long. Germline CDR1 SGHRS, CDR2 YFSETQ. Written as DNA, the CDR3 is TGCGCCAGCAAGGACGACACCTCAACCTACGAGCAGTACTTC. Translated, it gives CASKDDTSTYEQYF.